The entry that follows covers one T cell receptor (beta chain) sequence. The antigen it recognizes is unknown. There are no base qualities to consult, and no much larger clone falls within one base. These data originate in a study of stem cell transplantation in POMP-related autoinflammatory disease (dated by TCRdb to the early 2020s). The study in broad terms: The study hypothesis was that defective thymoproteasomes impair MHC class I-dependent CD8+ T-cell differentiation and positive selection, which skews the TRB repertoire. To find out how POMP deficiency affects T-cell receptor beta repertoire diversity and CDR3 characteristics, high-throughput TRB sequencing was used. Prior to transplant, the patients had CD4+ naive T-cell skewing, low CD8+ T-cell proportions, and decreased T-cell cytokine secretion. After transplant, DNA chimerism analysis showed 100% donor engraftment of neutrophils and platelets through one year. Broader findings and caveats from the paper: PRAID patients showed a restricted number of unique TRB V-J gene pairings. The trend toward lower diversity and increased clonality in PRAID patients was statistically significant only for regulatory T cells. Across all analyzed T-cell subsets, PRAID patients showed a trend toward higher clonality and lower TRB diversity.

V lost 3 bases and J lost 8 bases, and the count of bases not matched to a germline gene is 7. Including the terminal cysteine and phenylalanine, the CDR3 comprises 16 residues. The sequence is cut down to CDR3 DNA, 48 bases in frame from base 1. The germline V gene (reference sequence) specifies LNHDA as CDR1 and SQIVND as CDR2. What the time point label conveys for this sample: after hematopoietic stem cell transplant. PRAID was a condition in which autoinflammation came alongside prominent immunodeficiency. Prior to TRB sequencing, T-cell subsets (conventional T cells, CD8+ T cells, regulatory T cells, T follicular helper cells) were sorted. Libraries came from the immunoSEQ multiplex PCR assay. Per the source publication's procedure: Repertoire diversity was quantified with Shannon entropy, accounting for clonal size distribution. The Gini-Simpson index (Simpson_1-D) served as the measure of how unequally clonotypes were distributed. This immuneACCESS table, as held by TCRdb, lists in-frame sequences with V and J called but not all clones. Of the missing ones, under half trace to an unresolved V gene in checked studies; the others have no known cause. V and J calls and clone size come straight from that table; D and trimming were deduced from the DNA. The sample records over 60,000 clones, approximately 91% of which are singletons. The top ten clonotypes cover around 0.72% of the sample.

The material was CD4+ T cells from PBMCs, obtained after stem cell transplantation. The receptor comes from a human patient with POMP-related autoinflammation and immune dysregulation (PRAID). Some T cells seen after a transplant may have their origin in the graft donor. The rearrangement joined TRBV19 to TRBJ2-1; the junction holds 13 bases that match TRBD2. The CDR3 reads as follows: CASSMPGLAGKDEQFF. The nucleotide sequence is TGTGCCAGTAGTATGCCGGGACTAGCGGGGAAAGATGAGCAGTTCTTC.